The 3 T cell receptor beta chains below were found in one sample sequenced in a study of CD8+CD57+ T cells in acquired aplastic anemia. Using genomic DNA as the template, TCR beta VDJ and CDR3 profiling was carried out. TCRdb re-called the reads through MiXCR, storing one row per CDR3 protein. The sample lists under 500,000 distinct CDR3 sequences, approximately 33% seen once, with about 0.8% in the top ten. Sequencing was done on patients that had shown CD8+CD57+ cell expansion by flow cytometry. Material: sorted CD4+, CD8+, or CD8+CD57+ T cells (not recorded which) from PBMCs. The receptors derive from a human donor with aplastic anemia.

The rearrangement uses TRBV19 and TRBJ1-1; 7 nucleotides align to TRBD1. CDR3 length: 12 residues. Germline-derived CDR1 and CDR2 are LNHDA and SQIVND (reference sequence). V dropped 5 bases and J dropped 7; count of bases not matched to a gene: 4. The CDR3 DNA is TGTGCCAGTAGTCCCCGACAGGGTGAAGCTTTCTTT. Protein sequence: CASSPRQGEAFF.

This clonotype was picked up many times. V gene TRBV29-1 combines with J gene TRBJ2-1, with D uncertain. This CDR3 contains 13 residues. The germline V gene has CDR1 SQVTM and CDR2 ANQGSEA. Trimming removed 7 bases at V and 2 bases at J, with 12 bases between. In DNA form, the CDR3 reads TGCAGCGCAGAGGCTGGGCCCTACAATGAGCAGTTCTTC. Translated, it gives CSAEAGPYNEQFF.

This clonotype was seen ten or more times. The V and J genes are TRBV19 and TRBJ2-7; tentative D call: TRBD1 (6 bases). This CDR3 has 15 amino acids. CDR1 LNHDA and CDR2 SQIVND come from the germline V gene (reference sequence). The germline V and J ends were trimmed by 5 bases and 7 bases, with 21 bases remaining between them. CDR3 DNA sequence: TGTGCCAGTAGTCAAGGACGGGACACACGTCAAGAGCAGTACTTC. Translated, it gives CASSQGRDTRQEQYF.